What follows are 6 T cell receptor beta chains derived from one specimen sequenced in a study of human T cells and chemical hapten exposure. Time point specified: patch test 2, 6 weeks after DPC sensitization. Treatment here: therapeutic diphenylcyclopropenone sensitization with weekly scalp DPC. MiXCR, run by TCRdb on the RACE reads, gives a single entry per CDR3 protein. The data contain over 100,000 distinct CDR3 sequences, 9.2% of them singletons. The sequences come from whole blood, collected in connection with sensitization to the hapten diphenylcyclopropenone (DPC). These TCRs come from a woman aged 40 to 50 with alopecia areata. Some clones in this sample may be carry-over from other donors' samples.

This clonotype has ten or more counts. The CDR3 DNA sequence: TGTGCCAGCAGCGGGAGGGACAGGCCGTCCTACGAGCAGTACTTC. This encodes CASSGRDRPSYEQYF. V and J are TRBV11-3 and TRBJ2-7; D perhaps matches TRBD1 (8 bases). Per germline, CDR1 SGHNT and CDR2 YENEEA. V shed 5 bases and J shed 1 base, with 15 bases lying between them. The CDR3 totals 15 residues.

The chain combines TRBV3-1 with TRBJ1-1, with no clear D. This CDR3 has 13 amino acids. Trimming took 4 bases from V and 4 from J, leaving 10 bases between them. Looked up from germline, CDR1 is LGHDT and CDR2 is YNNKEL (reference sequence). Here the CDR3 DNA reads TGTGCCAGCAGCCTCTTTCTGGGCACTGAAGCTTTCTTT. This encodes CASSLFLGTEAFF. Looking up the rest from reference TRBV3-1 and TRBJ1-1 gives the full variable domain: DTAVSQTPKYLVTQMGNDKSIKCEQNLGHDTMYWYKQDSKKFLKIMFSYNNKELIINETVPNRFSPKSPDKAHLNLHINSLELGDSAVYFCASSLFLGTEAFFGQGTRLTVV.

Remarks on this clonotype: Its ends do not fully match the called genes, so a read error is possible. This rearrangement joins TRBV13 to TRBJ2-3; 9 bases match TRBD2. The V gene's germline CDR1 is PRHDT and CDR2 FYEKMQ (reference sequence). This CDR3 comprises 18 residues. This CDR3 is CGSSLGAPSLAGQDTQYF. The CDR3 nucleotides read TGTGGCAGCAGCTTAGGGGCCCCATCACTAGCGGGCCAAGATACGCAGTATTTT.

This clonotype was counted at least ten times. The chain combines TRBV15 with TRBJ1-6, with D unclear. The CDR3 spans 13 residues. CDR1 LNHNV and CDR2 YYDKDF come from the germline V gene (reference sequence). The germline V and J ends were trimmed by 8 bases and 6 bases, with 11 bases remaining between them. The DNA of the CDR3 is TGTGCCACCTCGGAAGTCGGTAATTCACCCCTCCACTTT. It encodes CATSEVGNSPLHF.

Details on this clonotype: A read error may account for a junction end that differs from germline. This rearrangement joins TRBV5-6 to TRBJ2-1; D might be TRBD2 (6 bases). CDR3 length: 15 amino acids. CDR1 SGHDT and CDR2 YYEEEE come from the germline V gene. CDR3 sequence: CACSLRGVTGDEQFF. The CDR3 nucleotides are TGTGCCTGCAGCTTGCGGGGCGTTACGGGGGATGAGCAGTTCTTC.

A few counts support this clonotype. CDR3 in amino acids: CATQEGARYEQYF. CDR3 sequence (DNA): TGTGCCACCCAGGAGGGGGCGCGGTACGAGCAGTACTTC. The gene calls are TRBV28 and TRBJ2-7, with D maybe TRBD1 (7 bases). V was trimmed by 10 bases and J by 4 bases, leaving 17 bases between them. Germline CDR1 reads MDHEN; CDR2 reads SYDVKM. This CDR3 comprises 13 residues.